The 4 T cell receptor beta chains below all came from one sample that was sequenced in a study of cytomegalovirus exposure and HLA in healthy donors. PCR employed 60 Vbeta and 13 Jbeta primers. Method: immunoSEQ multiplex PCR; TCRdb's copy keeps in-frame clones and lacks some. The table includes around 40,000 clones, 68% detected once. Material: PBMCs. These receptor sequences come from a man aged 40-49 years in good health and CMV-seronegative.

The chain recombines TRBV7-2 with TRBJ1-1; unclear D gene. The CDR3 is made up of 12 amino acids. V was shortened by 4 bases and J by 8 bases, with 11 bases between the two germline ends. CDR1 is SGHTA, CDR2 FQGNSA, per germline. In DNA, the CDR3 is TGTGCCAGCAGCTCTCCCGGGAGAGAAGCTTTCTTT. It yields the protein CASSSPGREAFF.

This clone was picked up a small number of times. The chain recombines TRBV30 with TRBJ2-3; TRBD2 agrees at 10 bases. Per germline, CDR1 GTSNPN and CDR2 SVGIG (reference sequence). The V gene end was trimmed by 3 bases and the J gene end by 3 bases; junction bases not matched to a gene: 6. This CDR3 is 15 amino acids long. The chain's CDR3 is CAWSPYSGGTDTQYF. The CDR3 DNA reads TGTGCCTGGAGCCCCTATAGCGGGGGGACAGATACGCAGTATTTT. Full variable domain (remainder filled in from reference TRBV30 and TRBJ2-3): SQTIHQWPATLVQPVGSPLSLECTVEGTSNPNLYWYRQAAGRGLQLLFYSVGIGQISSEVPQNLSASRPQDRQFILSSKKLLLSDSGFYLCAWSPYSGGTDTQYFGPGTRLTVL.

This clone has only one observation. The chain uses TRBV19 and TRBJ1-1, with a weak D call TRBD1 (6 bases). This CDR3 is built from 14 residues. Trimming pared 5 bases from V and 6 bases from J, leaving 16 bases between. Germline values: CDR1 LNHDA, CDR2 SQIVND (reference sequence). This CDR3 reads CASSLGQRSSEAFF. CDR3 sequence (DNA): TGTGCCAGTAGTCTCGGACAGCGCAGCTCTGAAGCTTTCTTT.

This clone showed up just a few times. This rearrangement joins TRBV7-2 to TRBJ1-5; D is possibly TRBD1 (5 bases). The CDR3 totals 15 residues. Germline assignment: CDR1 SGHTA and CDR2 FQGNSA. The V end lost 5 bases, the J end lost 3 bases, and 14 bases lay between the germline ends. The CDR3 region is CASSPSVGDNQPQHF. The CDR3 DNA reads TGTGCCAGCAGCCCCTCAGTAGGGGACAATCAGCCCCAGCATTTT.